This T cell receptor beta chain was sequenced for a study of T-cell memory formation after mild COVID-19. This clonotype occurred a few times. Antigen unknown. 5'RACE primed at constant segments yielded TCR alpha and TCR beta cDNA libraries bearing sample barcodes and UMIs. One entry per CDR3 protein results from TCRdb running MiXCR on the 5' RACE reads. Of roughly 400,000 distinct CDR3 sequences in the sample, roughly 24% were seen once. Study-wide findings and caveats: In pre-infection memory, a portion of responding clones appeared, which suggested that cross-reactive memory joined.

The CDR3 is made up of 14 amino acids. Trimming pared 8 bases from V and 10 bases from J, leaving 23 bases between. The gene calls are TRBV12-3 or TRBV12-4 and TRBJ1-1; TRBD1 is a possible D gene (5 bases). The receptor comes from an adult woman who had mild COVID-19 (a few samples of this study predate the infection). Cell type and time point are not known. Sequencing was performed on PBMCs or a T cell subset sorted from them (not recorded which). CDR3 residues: CASSFGEGQWGAFF. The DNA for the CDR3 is TGTGCCAGCTCCTTTGGGGAGGGGCAGTGGGGAGCTTTCTTT.